Shown below are 21 T cell receptor beta chains from a single sample sequenced in a study of yellow fever vaccine responses in identical twins. TCRdb analysed the RT-PCR reads with MiXCR anew, one entry per CDR3 protein. The sample contains thousands of distinct CDR3 sequences, about 86% of which appear only once. Sequenced material: T cells from blood (PBMCs), unsorted or a sorted subset (not recorded which), taken before or after yellow fever vaccination (not recorded which). These receptors all stem from a young woman who received the yellow fever vaccine.

A remark on this clonotype: One junction end does not reproduce the germline sequence, and a read error may be involved. The chain couples TRBV7-7 to TRBJ2-7; 12 bases agree with TRBD2. The CDR3 has 14 residues. Germline V CDR1 and CDR2: SSHAT, FNYEAQ (reference sequence). The CDR3 is CASSSGTSGYEQYF. CDR3 nucleotides: TGTGCTAGCAGCAGCGGGACTAGCGGGTACGAGCAGTACTTC.

V gene TRBV11-3 combines with J gene TRBJ2-7; D perhaps matches TRBD1 (6 bases). CDR3 size: 15 residues. Germline CDR1 reads SGHNT; CDR2 reads YENEEA. The ends were cut back, 3 bases at V and 5 bases at J, with 17 bases in the middle. CDR3 region: CASSFSSRGRDEQYF. DNA of the CDR3: TGTGCCAGCAGCTTCAGTTCCAGGGGTCGGGACGAGCAGTACTTC.

Only one count was recorded for this clonotype. V gene TRBV5-1 combines with J gene TRBJ2-1; D gene ambiguous. Germline CDR1 is SGHRS and CDR2 is YFSETQ. The CDR3 totals 17 residues. Trimming removed 2 bases at V and 0 bases at J, with 15 bases between. The CDR3 protein is CASSFGSSGGSYNEQFF. CDR3 coding DNA: TGCGCCAGCAGCTTTGGCAGTAGTGGTGGCTCCTACAATGAGCAGTTCTTC. Based on the CDR3 plus reference TRBV5-1 and TRBJ2-1, the full variable domain is KAGVTQTPRYLIKTRGQQVTLSCSPISGHRSVSWYQQTPGQGLQFLFEYFSETQRNKGNFPGRFSGRQFSNSRSEMNVSTLELGDSALYLCASSFGSSGGSYNEQFFGPGTRLTVL.

The chain carries TRBV2 and TRBJ2-3, with D tentatively TRBD2 (6 bases). Trimming took 7 bases from V and 5 from J, leaving 13 bases between them. The CDR3 is made up of 13 amino acids. Per germline, CDR1 SNHLY and CDR2 FYNNEI. The CDR3 bases are TGTGCCAGCATGGAGCGGGTGAGAGATACGCAGTATTTT. Its protein is CASMERVRDTQYF.

This clonotype came up once. The rearrangement joins TRBV12-3 or TRBV12-4 to TRBJ1-5, with unresolved D. The CDR3 consists of 15 residues. V was clipped by 7 bases and J by 4 bases, with 17 bases between them. The CDR3 loop is CASKGSDRENQPQHF. CDR3 DNA sequence: TGTGCCAGCAAAGGGTCCGATAGGGAGAATCAGCCCCAGCATTTT.

Only a few counts were recorded for this clonotype. This chain uses TRBV4-1 with TRBJ2-1; D remains unclear. The CDR3 contains 13 residues. V lost 3 bases and J 4 bases, leaving 7 bases between the germline ends. Germline V gene lookup returns CDR1 MGHRA and CDR2 YSYEKL. The DNA for the CDR3 is TGCGCCAGCAGCCAGCCGTTATACAATGAGCAGTTCTTC. The encoded protein is CASSQPLYNEQFF.

CDR3 protein: CANKDRDSSSSYNEQFF. In DNA, the CDR3 is TGTGCCAACAAAGACCGGGACTCCTCCTCCAGCTACAATGAGCAGTTCTTC. This chain joins TRBV18 and TRBJ2-1; TRBD2 might be the D (6 bases). The CDR3 extends over 17 amino acids. Trimming pared 10 bases from V and 3 bases from J, leaving 25 bases between. The germline V gene has CDR1 KGHSH and CDR2 LQKENI. The complete variable domain, with remaining parts taken from reference TRBV18 and TRBJ2-1, reads NAGVMQNPRHLVRRRGQEARLRCSPMKGHSHVYWYRQLPEEGLKFMVYLQKENIIDESGMPKERFSAEFPKEGPSILRIQQVVRGDSAAYFCANKDRDSSSSYNEQFFGPGTRLTVL.

The gene calls are TRBV20-1 and TRBJ2-1, with 9 bases lining up with TRBD1. J gave up 7 bases and V 5 bases, and 9 bases lay outside the gene matches. Germline V gives CDR1 DFQATT, CDR2 SNEGSKA (reference sequence). This CDR3 region has 14 residues. The CDR3 protein is CSAPNRGRRNEQFF. The DNA for the CDR3 is TGCAGTGCTCCGAACAGGGGGCGCCGGAATGAGCAGTTCTTC.

The gene calls are TRBV28 and TRBJ1-4; no definite D call. The V end lost 7 bases, the J end lost 5 bases, and 17 bases lay between the germline ends. The germline V gene encodes CDR1 MDHEN and CDR2 SYDVKM. This CDR3 has 15 amino acids. The CDR3 loop is CASTDNDRRNEKLFF. The DNA of the CDR3 is TGTGCCAGCACCGACAACGACCGAAGGAATGAAAAACTGTTTTTT.

This clonotype was detected a few times. The chain couples TRBV18 to TRBJ1-1, with D unclear. Trimming took off 1 base at V and 3 bases at J, with 12 bases between the two ends. The CDR3 totals 15 residues. Germline V gives CDR1 KGHSH, CDR2 LQKENI. The CDR3 region has the DNA TGTGCCAGCTCACCACAGGAGGCACGCTACACTGAAGCTTTCTTT. This codes for CASSPQEARYTEAFF.

The J gene is TRBJ2-5, the V gene TRBV12-5; 9 bases map to TRBD1. V lost 2 bases and J lost 4; bases outside the gene matches: 8. CDR1 LGHNT and CDR2 FRNRAP come from the germline V gene. The CDR3 length is 16 residues. CDR3 nucleotides: TGTGCTAGTGGTTTGCCCAACCGGGACAGGGCAGAGACCCAGTACTTC. As protein: CASGLPNRDRAETQYF.

This clonotype was seen only a few times. The chain joins TRBV11-2 to TRBJ2-7; TRBD1 aligns across 10 bases. V trimming: 5 bases; J trimming: 5 bases; junction bases outside the gene matches: 6. The CDR3 has 14 amino acids. Germline CDR1 reads SGHAT; CDR2 reads FQNNGV. The CDR3 spells CASSQRDRGHEQYF. The CDR3 DNA follows: TGTGCCAGCAGCCAACGGGACAGGGGTCACGAGCAGTACTTC.

The CDR3 DNA is TGCAGCGTTACACGGAACTACGAGCAGTACTTC. It is translated as CSVTRNYEQYF. V is TRBV29-1 and J is TRBJ2-7; D not resolved. CDR3 length: 11 residues. Germline V gene sequence: CDR1 SQVTM, CDR2 ANQGSEA. Between the trimmed V and J ends, which lost 5 bases and 3 bases, there was a span of 8 bases.

J is TRBJ2-7 and V is TRBV5-5; perhaps TRBD1 as D (5 bases). Trimming removed 1 base at V and 7 bases at J, with 15 bases between. The germline V gene has CDR1 SGHKS and CDR2 YYEKEE (reference sequence). The CDR3 covers 14 residues. CDR3 sequence (DNA): TGTGCCAGCAGCTTGTCCAGGGCGTCTACGGAGCAGTACTTC. This encodes CASSLSRASTEQYF.

The rearrangement links TRBV19 to TRBJ2-1; D unclear. Per the germline V gene, CDR1 is LNHDA and CDR2 is SQIVND (reference sequence). The CDR3 consists of 12 residues. V lost 4 bases to trimming and J lost 13 bases, with 14 bases between them. The CDR3 loop reads CASSTRAEIQFF. The CDR3 coding sequence is TGTGCCAGTAGTACTCGAGCTGAAATACAGTTCTTC.

This chain connects TRBV19 to TRBJ2-1; D gene ambiguous. This CDR3 spans 13 amino acids. Germline V gives CDR1 LNHDA, CDR2 SQIVND (reference sequence). The V and J ends lost 1 base and 5 bases respectively, with 6 bases between them. The CDR3 reads CASSIGVNNEQFF. The CDR3 nucleotides are TGTGCCAGTAGTATAGGAGTTAACAATGAGCAGTTCTTC. The full variable domain, completed using reference TRBV19 and TRBJ2-1, is DGGITQSPKYLFRKEGQNVTLSCEQNLNHDAMYWYRQDPGQGLRLIYYSQIVNDFQKGDIAEGYSVSREKKESFPLTVTSAQKNPTAFYLCASSIGVNNEQFFGPGTRLTVL.

The genes are TRBV12-3 or TRBV12-4 and TRBJ2-7, with 7 nucleotides matching TRBD1. This CDR3 spans 14 amino acids. After removal of 0 bases from V and 3 bases from J, the junction contained 2 bases not matched to a gene. The CDR3 sequence: CASSLAGGGYEQYF. The CDR3 region has the DNA TGTGCCAGCAGTTTAGCAGGGGGCGGCTACGAGCAGTACTTC.

The gene calls are TRBV3-1 and TRBJ2-3, with TRBD2 as a possible D gene (6 bases). The CDR3 covers 11 residues. Germline V lookup: CDR1 LGHDT, CDR2 YNNKEL (reference sequence). V was cut by 4 bases and J by 15 bases, with 14 bases left in between. The CDR3 DNA reads as TGTGCCAGCAGCCGGAGCGGGCCAAGATATTTT. It encodes CASSRSGPRYF.

This clonotype was seen more than once but under ten times. V gene TRBV2 combines with J gene TRBJ2-2; D possibly corresponds to TRBD1 (5 bases). The CDR3 runs to 14 residues. Germline CDR1 is SNHLY and CDR2 is FYNNEI. V shed 5 bases and J shed 3 bases, with 10 bases lying between them. This chain's CDR3 is CASSLDTDTGELFF. CDR3 coding DNA: TGTGCCAGCAGTTTGGACACTGACACCGGGGAGCTGTTTTTT. The whole variable domain, remainder taken from reference TRBV2 and TRBJ2-2, is EPEVTQTPSHQVTQMGQEVILRCVPISNHLYFYWYRQILGQKVEFLVSFYNNEISEKSEIFDDQFSVERPDGSNFTLKIRSTKLEDSAMYFCASSLDTDTGELFFGEGSRLTVL.

This chain uses TRBV18 with TRBJ1-1, with D uncertain. Germline CDR1 KGHSH, CDR2 LQKENI. This CDR3 has 16 amino acids. Trimming took off 0 bases at V and 0 bases at J, with 11 bases between the two ends. The CDR3 region has the DNA TGTGCCAGCTCACCACCGTCTCCAGTTTTGAACACTGAAGCTTTCTTT. This sequence encodes CASSPPSPVLNTEAFF.

The V gene is TRBV20-1, the J gene TRBJ2-1; D uncertain. The CDR3 consists of 13 residues. Trimming removed 2 bases from V and 2 bases from J, with 7 bases in between. CDR1 and CDR2 (germline): DFQATT, SNEGSKA (reference sequence). Here the CDR3 reads CSARIGTYNEQFF. DNA of the CDR3: TGCAGTGCTAGAATAGGGACCTACAATGAGCAGTTCTTC.